This T cell receptor beta chain was sequenced during a study of vaccination effects on CD4 cells after COVID-19. Study-wide background: Samples were collected from three convalescent patients early and late following vaccination. Samples were taken post-vaccine, and their median timing was 72 days after the second dose.

Antigen-specific CD4+ T cells were first expanded with viral peptide pools by the ViraFEST assay and only then sequenced. A 10-day culture period preceded the isolation of CD4+ T cells. Documented for the person is a PCR-confirmed SARS-CoV-2 infection occurring between March and December 2020. Each person got two doses of an mRNA SARS-CoV-2 vaccine, BNT162b2 or mRNA-1273. Each culture well received some 2.2 million PBMC. These cells were then cultured in IMDM with 10 IU/ml IL-2 and 8.5 to 10 ug/ml peptides. Using immunoSEQ multiplex PCR, the repertoire was profiled, and TCRdb retains in-frame clones only, with some absent. The table shows 13,000 to 15,000 clones, with about three quarters occurring only once. The CDR3 length is 13 residues. CDR1 is SGHNT and CDR2 is YYREEE in the germline V gene (reference sequence). Trimming took off 3 bases at V and 2 bases at J, with 7 bases between the two ends.

On this clone: Its antigen remains unknown.

The receptor was derived from a human donor who had a prior SARS-CoV-2 infection. The source material was CD4+ T cells from PBMCs cultured with HCoV-NL63 spike peptides, sampled after COVID-19 vaccination. The genes are TRBV5-4 and TRBJ2-3, with unresolved D. CDR3 DNA: TGTGCCAGCAGCTCAGGAATCACAGATACGCAGTATTTT. It encodes CASSSGITDTQYF.